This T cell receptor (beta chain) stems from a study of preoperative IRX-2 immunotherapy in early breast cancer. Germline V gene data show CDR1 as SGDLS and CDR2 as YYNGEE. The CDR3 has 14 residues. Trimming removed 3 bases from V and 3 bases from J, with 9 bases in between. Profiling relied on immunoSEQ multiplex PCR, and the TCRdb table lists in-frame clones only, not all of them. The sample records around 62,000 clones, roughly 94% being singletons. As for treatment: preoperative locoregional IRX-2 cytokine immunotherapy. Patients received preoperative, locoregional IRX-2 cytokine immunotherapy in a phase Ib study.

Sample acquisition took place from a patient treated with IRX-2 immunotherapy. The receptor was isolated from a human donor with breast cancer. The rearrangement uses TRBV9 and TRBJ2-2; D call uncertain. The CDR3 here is CASSDNLYTGELFF. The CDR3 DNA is TGTGCCAGCAGCGATAACCTCTACACCGGGGAGCTGTTTTTT.